These 15 T cell receptor beta chains originate from one sample sequenced in a study of control samples from healthy donors and cancer patients. Assay: immunoSEQ multiplex PCR; the TCRdb copy retains only in-frame clones and omits some. The sample has around 130,000 clones, about 94% seen once. The sequenced sample was blood. Receptors originate from a man in his thirties or forties in good health.

This sequence joins TRBV9 and TRBJ2-3; TRBD2 aligns across 14 bases. The CDR3 is made up of 18 amino acids. CDR1 SGDLS and CDR2 YYNGEE come from the germline V gene. Trimming at V came to 4 bases and at J to 4 bases, leaving 11 bases not matched to a gene. This CDR3 is CASSSRLAGGPGADTQYF. The CDR3 DNA follows: TGTGCCAGCAGCTCCCGACTAGCGGGGGGGCCGGGTGCAGATACGCAGTATTTT.

The count of this clone is one. This chain joins TRBV7-8 and TRBJ1-1, with TRBD1 as a possible D gene (5 bases). The germline CDR1 and CDR2 sequences are SGHVS and FQNEAQ. V was clipped by 5 bases and J by 4 bases, with 20 bases between them. The CDR3 is 16 residues long. CDR3 residues: CASSLLPGRLATEAFF. DNA for the CDR3: TGTGCCAGCAGCCTGCTGCCGGGACGGCTCGCCACTGAAGCTTTCTTT.

The chain joins TRBV6-6 to TRBJ1-2; maybe TRBD1 (5 bases). This CDR3 spans 13 amino acids. Trimming cost V 7 bases and J 6 bases, with 15 bases left between them. In germline, CDR1 is MNHNY, CDR2 SVGAGI (reference sequence). The CDR3, as DNA: TGTGCCAGCACCGATCCAGGGAGCCATGGCTACACCTTC. It yields the protein CASTDPGSHGYTF.

The count of this clone is one. This chain connects TRBV10-2 to TRBJ2-3; tentative D call: TRBD1 (6 bases). This CDR3 has 18 amino acids. Between the trimmed V and J ends, which lost 3 bases and 2 bases, there was a span of 21 bases. The V gene's germline CDR1 is WSHSY and CDR2 SAAADI. The CDR3 sequence is CASSEGQTRGTYTDTQYF. For the CDR3, the DNA is TGCGCCAGCAGTGAAGGACAGACAAGGGGGACGTACACAGATACGCAGTATTTT.

This clone appeared a single time. Relative to the germline gene, one junction end is altered; a read error may explain this. This chain connects TRBV5-1 to TRBJ1-1; TRBD1 aligns across 10 bases. The CDR3 is 17 amino acids. From germline, CDR1 is SGHRS and CDR2 YFSETQ. The CDR3 reads CASTLGTGDPRDTEAFF. As DNA, the CDR3 is TGCGCCAGCACCTTGGGGACAGGGGACCCCCGGGACACTGAAGCTTTCTTT.

CDR3 sequence reads: CASSTGGVEKLFF. The CDR3 nucleotides are TGTGCCAGTAGTACCGGAGGAGTTGAAAAACTGTTTTTT. The V and J genes are TRBV19 and TRBJ1-4; D not resolved. The CDR3 runs 13 residues. Germline V lookup: CDR1 LNHDA, CDR2 SQIVND (reference sequence). V lost 4 bases and J lost 7, with 10 bases in between.

The chain employs TRBV2 and TRBJ2-2; 7 bases are a match to TRBD1. The CDR3 consists of 16 residues. Germline CDR1 and CDR2: SNHLY and FYNNEI. V was clipped by 4 bases and J by 4 bases; unmatched bases: 9. Here the CDR3 DNA reads TGTGCCAGCAGTGGCGGCAGGGGGTCGGCCACCGGGGAGCTGTTTTTT. Translating gives CASSGGRGSATGELFF.

The CDR3 nucleotides are TGTGCCTGGAGTGTAGCCAGATACAATGAGCAGTTCTTC. It encodes CAWSVARYNEQFF. The J gene is TRBJ2-1, the V gene TRBV30; D is unresolved. CDR3 length: 13 amino acids. Trimming cost V 0 bases and J 4 bases, with 7 bases left between them. From germline, CDR1 is GTSNPN and CDR2 SVGIG (reference sequence).

The V call is TRBV2, the J call TRBJ1-5; TRBD1 agrees at 9 bases. Germline V gives CDR1 SNHLY, CDR2 FYNNEI. The trim removed 6 bases at V and 9 bases at J, leaving 6 bases unmatched. The CDR3 sequence is 13 residues long. The CDR3 nucleotides read TGTGCCAGCAGCAACGGACAGGGGCGGCCCCAGCATTTT. Translation gives CASSNGQGRPQHF. Variable domain in full (rest from reference TRBV2 and TRBJ1-5): EPEVTQTPSHQVTQMGQEVILRCVPISNHLYFYWYRQILGQKVEFLVSFYNNEISEKSEIFDDQFSVERPDGSNFTLKIRSTKLEDSAMYFCASSNGQGRPQHFGDGTRLSIL.

The J gene is TRBJ2-1, the V gene TRBV5-1; D possibly uses TRBD1 or TRBD2 (5 bases each). This CDR3 is built from 13 residues. V was cut by 3 bases and J by 4 bases, with 8 bases left in between. The V gene's germline CDR1 is SGHRS and CDR2 YFSETQ. The CDR3 nucleotides are TGCGCCAGCAGCTGGGACGGATACAATGAGCAGTTCTTC. It is translated as CASSWDGYNEQFF.

J is TRBJ2-3 and V is TRBV28; 8 nucleotides line up with TRBD1. CDR3 length: 18 residues. Germline-derived CDR1 and CDR2 are MDHEN and SYDVKM. The V and J ends lost 3 bases and 2 bases, in that order; junction bases with no gene match: 13. The chain's CDR3 is CASSFPPPGQEFTDTQYF. The CDR3 region has the DNA TGTGCCAGCAGTTTCCCACCTCCGGGACAGGAATTCACAGATACGCAGTATTTT.

This clone was seen a few times. In nucleotides, the CDR3 is TGTGCCAGCAGCTTAGCAGGGGGCACAACTGGAAACACCATATATTTT. Protein: CASSLAGGTTGNTIYF. This rearrangement joins TRBV7-9 to TRBJ1-3; 7 bases fit TRBD1. V trimming: 0 bases; J trimming: 2 bases; junction bases outside the gene matches: 4. Germline CDR1 reads SEHNR; CDR2 reads FQNEAQ (reference sequence). The CDR3 is 16 residues long.

V gene TRBV7-9 combines with J gene TRBJ1-2; D is perhaps TRBD1 (6 bases). The CDR3 length is 15 residues. Trimming removed 0 bases from V and 4 bases from J, with 12 bases in between. CDR1 and CDR2 from the germline V gene are SEHNR and FQNEAQ (reference sequence). Here the CDR3 DNA reads TGTGCCAGCAGCTTAGCCAGGGGAGGGGGCTATGGCTACACCTTC. Its translation is CASSLARGGGYGYTF.

The chain has TRBV25-1 and TRBJ2-1, with D perhaps given as TRBD1 or TRBD2 (5 bases each). The germline V and J ends were trimmed by 4 bases and 9 bases, with 13 bases remaining between them. The CDR3 runs to 13 residues. Germline loops: CDR1 MGHDK, CDR2 SYGVNS. The CDR3 region has the DNA TGTGCCAGCAGTGGGGACGTTGCGAGTGAGCAGTTCTTC. As protein: CASSGDVASEQFF. Full variable domain (missing parts from reference TRBV25-1 and TRBJ2-1): EADIYQTPRYLVIGTGKKITLECSQTMGHDKMYWYQQDPGMELHLIHYSYGVNSTEKGDLSSESTVSRIRTEHFPLTLESARPSHTSQYLCASSGDVASEQFFGPGTRLTVL.

This chain links TRBV25-1 with TRBJ2-2; D gene uncertain. This CDR3 comprises 14 residues. CDR1 and CDR2 (germline): MGHDK, SYGVNS. The V and J ends lost 2 bases and 3 bases respectively, with 7 bases between them. The CDR3 loop reads CASSEVGYTGELFF. The CDR3 bases are TGTGCCAGCAGTGAAGTCGGTTACACCGGGGAGCTGTTTTTT.